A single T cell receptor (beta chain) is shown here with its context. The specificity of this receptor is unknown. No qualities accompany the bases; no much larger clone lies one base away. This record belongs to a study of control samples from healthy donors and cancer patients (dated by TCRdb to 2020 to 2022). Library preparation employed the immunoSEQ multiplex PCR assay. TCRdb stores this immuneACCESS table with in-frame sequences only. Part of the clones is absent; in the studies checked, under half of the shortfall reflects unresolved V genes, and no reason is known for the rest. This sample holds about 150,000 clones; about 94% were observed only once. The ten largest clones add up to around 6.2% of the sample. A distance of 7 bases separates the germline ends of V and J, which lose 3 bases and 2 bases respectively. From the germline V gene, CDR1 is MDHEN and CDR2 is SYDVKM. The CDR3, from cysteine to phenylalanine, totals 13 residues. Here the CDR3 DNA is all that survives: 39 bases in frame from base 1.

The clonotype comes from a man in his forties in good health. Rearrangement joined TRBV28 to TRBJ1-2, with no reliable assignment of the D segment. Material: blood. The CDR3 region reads CASSLPQNYGYTF. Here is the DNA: TGTGCCAGCAGTTTGCCACAGAACTATGGCTACACCTTC.